The source of this T cell receptor (beta chain) is a study of regulatory T cells in long-lasting Graves disease. Study context: Patients newly diagnosed with Graves' had been on antithyroid drugs for under 3 months.

Time point denoted: newly diagnosed GD, antithyroid drugs for less than 3 months. TCR sequences were obtained from RNA taken from PBMCs. Those enrolled as patients came out of an endocrinology department in Xi'an, China. The CDR3 spans 14 residues. The germline V gene has CDR1 SEHNR and CDR2 FQNEAQ (reference sequence). Trimming cost V 5 bases and J 2 bases, with 13 bases left between them. Both iRepertoire HTBI primers and Arm-PCR of CDR3 regions were used to build the TCR beta libraries. As processed by the authors: Segment identification across samples yielded 55 to 65 TRBV and some 13 TRBJ segments. MiXCR, applied by TCRdb to the multiplex PCR reads, yields one record per CDR3 protein. These V and J calls rely on TCRdb rather than the paper's analysis. The table records about 530,000 distinct CDR3 sequences, about 16% of them present only once. The same specimen was also included in a second study, on T cells in Graves' hyperthyroidism and ophthalmopathy. As that study records: An initial round of RT-PCR targeting the TCR CDR3 relied on the HTBI primer set.

This specimen consisted of peripheral blood mononuclear cells (PBMCs), obtained at new diagnosis, from a patient treated with antithyroid drugs. The chain combines TRBV7-9 with TRBJ2-7, with a tentative D call TRBD1 (6 bases). The sequence was collected from a woman aged 35-65 years with Graves disease. CDR3 sequence: CASSPKGGTYEQYF. The CDR3 DNA follows: TGTGCCAGCAGCCCTAAAGGGGGAACCTACGAGCAGTACTTC.